This T cell receptor (beta chain) was observed in a study of blood T cells in healthy people across ages. Together with a sample-barcoded 5' primer, a J-beta primer mix was included in a second PCR lasting about 7 to 11 cycles. Each of the samples gave a minimum of 2.5 million paired-end reads that contained CDR3. TCRdb independently ran MiXCR on the 5' RACE reads; one entry per CDR3 protein. The data contain about 680,000 distinct CDR3 sequences, more than 40% of them singletons. The ends were cut back, 7 bases at V and 2 bases at J, with 15 bases in the middle. This CDR3 has 14 amino acids. Per germline, CDR1 MDHEN and CDR2 SYDVKM. As for this clonotype: Its antigen is unknown.

Points from the study as a whole: Significant beta diversity loss was already apparent by age approximately 40, declining roughly linearly.

Source material: blood. The TCR comes from a woman in her fifties or sixties in good health. The genes are TRBV28 and TRBJ2-7; D assignment may be TRBD1 or TRBD2 (5 bases each). CDR3 sequence reads: CASIGRDGAYEQYF. The CDR3 DNA is TGTGCCAGCATAGGCCGGGACGGGGCCTACGAGCAGTACTTC.